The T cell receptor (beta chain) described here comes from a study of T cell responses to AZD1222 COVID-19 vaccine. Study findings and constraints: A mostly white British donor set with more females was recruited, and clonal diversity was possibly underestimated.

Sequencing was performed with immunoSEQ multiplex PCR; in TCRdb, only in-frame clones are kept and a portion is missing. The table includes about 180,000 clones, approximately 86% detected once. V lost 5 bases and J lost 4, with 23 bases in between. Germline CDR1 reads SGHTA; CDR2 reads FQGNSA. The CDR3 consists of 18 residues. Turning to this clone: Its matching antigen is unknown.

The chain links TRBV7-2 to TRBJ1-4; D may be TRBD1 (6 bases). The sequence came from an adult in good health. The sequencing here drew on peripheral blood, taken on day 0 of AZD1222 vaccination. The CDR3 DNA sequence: TGTGCCAGCAGCGCGTTAACGGGGCGGAGGGGGTATAATGAAAAACTGTTTTTT. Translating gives CASSALTGRRGYNEKLFF.